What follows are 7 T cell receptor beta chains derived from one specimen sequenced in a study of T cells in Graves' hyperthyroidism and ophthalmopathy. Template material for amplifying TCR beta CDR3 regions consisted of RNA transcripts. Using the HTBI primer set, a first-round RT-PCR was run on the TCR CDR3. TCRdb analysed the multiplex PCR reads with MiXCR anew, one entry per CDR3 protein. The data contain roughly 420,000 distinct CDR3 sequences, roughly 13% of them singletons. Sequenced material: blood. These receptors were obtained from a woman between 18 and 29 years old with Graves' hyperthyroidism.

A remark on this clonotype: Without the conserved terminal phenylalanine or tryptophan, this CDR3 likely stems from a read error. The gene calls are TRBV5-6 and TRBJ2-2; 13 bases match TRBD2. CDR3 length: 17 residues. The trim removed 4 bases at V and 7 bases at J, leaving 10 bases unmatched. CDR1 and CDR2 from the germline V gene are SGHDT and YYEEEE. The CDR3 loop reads CASSAGLAGSSGGELFL. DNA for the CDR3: TGTGCCAGCAGCGCGGGACTAGCGGGATCTAGCGGCGGGGAGCTGTTTCTT.

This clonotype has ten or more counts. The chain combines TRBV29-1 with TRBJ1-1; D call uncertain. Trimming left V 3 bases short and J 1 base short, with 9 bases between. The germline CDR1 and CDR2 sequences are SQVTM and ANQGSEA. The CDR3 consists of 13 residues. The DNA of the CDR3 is TGCAGCGTTGAGGGGAAGCGGAACACTGAAGCTTTCTTT. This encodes CSVEGKRNTEAFF.

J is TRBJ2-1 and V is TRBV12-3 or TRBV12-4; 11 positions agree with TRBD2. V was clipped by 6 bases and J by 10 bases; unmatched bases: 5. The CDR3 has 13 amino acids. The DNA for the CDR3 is TGTGCCAGCAGCCACGGGACTAGCGGCGAGCAGTTCTTC. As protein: CASSHGTSGEQFF.

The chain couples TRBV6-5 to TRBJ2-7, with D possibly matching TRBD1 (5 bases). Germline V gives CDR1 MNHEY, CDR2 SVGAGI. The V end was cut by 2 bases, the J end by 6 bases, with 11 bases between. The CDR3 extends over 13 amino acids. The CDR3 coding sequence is TGTGCCAGCAGTTACAGGGGTGTGGGCGAGCAGTACTTC. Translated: CASSYRGVGEQYF.

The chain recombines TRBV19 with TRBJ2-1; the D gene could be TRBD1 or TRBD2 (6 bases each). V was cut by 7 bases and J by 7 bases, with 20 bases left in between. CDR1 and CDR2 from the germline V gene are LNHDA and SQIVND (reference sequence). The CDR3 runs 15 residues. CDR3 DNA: TGTGCCAGTAATTCGGCAGGGGTTGCGGGAAATGAGCAGTTCTTC. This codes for CASNSAGVAGNEQFF.

CDR3 loop: CASSIGRLASSYNEQFF. The CDR3 region has the DNA TGTGCCAGTAGTATAGGCAGACTAGCAAGCTCCTACAATGAGCAGTTCTTC. The rearrangement links TRBV19 to TRBJ2-1; TRBD2 aligns across 7 bases. After removal of 1 base from V and 0 bases from J, the junction contained 6 bases not matched to a gene. CDR1 is LNHDA and CDR2 is SQIVND in the germline V gene (reference sequence). There are 17 residues in the CDR3.

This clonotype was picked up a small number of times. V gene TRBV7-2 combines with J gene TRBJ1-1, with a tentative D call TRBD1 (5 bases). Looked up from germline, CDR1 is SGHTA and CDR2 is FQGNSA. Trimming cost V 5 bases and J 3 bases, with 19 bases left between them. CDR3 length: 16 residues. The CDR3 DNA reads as TGTGCCAGCAGCCAAATTGGGGCACGGGAGGACACTGAAGCTTTCTTT. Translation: CASSQIGAREDTEAFF.